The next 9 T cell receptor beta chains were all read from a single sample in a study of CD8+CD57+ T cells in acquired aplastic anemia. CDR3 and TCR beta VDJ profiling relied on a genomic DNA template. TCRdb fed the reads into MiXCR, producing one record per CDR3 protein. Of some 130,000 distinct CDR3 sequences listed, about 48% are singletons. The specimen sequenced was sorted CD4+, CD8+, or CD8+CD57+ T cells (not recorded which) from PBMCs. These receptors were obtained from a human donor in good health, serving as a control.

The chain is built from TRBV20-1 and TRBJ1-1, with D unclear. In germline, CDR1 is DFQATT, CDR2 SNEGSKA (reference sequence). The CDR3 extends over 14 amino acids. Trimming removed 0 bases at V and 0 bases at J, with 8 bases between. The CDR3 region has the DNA TGCAGTGCTAGAGATAACGGGCTGAACACTGAAGCTTTCTTT. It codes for CSARDNGLNTEAFF.

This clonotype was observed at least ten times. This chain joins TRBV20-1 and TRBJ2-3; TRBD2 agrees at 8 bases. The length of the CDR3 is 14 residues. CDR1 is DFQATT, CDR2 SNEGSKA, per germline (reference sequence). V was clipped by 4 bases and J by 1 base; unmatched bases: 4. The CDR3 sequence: CSATPAGGTDTQYF. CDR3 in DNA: TGCAGTGCTACCCCAGCGGGGGGCACAGATACGCAGTATTTT.

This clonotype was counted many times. The DNA for the CDR3 is TGTGCCAGTACGGGGTCGGGGGGAGTTTATGAGCAGTTCTTC. Protein sequence: CASTGSGGVYEQFF. The rearrangement joins TRBV19 to TRBJ2-1, with 7 bases that match TRBD2. The J segment lost 8 bases and the V segment lost 7 bases, leaving 11 bases of the junction unmatched. CDR1 LNHDA and CDR2 SQIVND come from the germline V gene (reference sequence). The CDR3 loop spans 14 amino acids.

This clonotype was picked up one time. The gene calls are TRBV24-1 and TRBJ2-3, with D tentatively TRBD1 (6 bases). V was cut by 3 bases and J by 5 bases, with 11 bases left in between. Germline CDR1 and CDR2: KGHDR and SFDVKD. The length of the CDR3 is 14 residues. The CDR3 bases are TGTGCCACCAGTGATGTGGGGGCCGTAGATACGCAGTATTTT. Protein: CATSDVGAVDTQYF.

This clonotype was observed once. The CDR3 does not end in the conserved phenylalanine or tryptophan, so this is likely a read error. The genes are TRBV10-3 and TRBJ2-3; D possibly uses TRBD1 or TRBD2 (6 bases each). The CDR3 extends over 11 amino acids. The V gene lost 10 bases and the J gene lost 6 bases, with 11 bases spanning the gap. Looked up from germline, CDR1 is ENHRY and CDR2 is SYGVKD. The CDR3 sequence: CANGGRDTQYL. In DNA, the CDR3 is TGTGCCAACGGGGGCAGGGATACGCAGTATTTA.

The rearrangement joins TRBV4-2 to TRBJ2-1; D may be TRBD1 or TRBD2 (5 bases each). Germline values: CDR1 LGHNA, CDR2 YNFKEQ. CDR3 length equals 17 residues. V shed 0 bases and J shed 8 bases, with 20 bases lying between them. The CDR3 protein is CASSQDPSEGLIDEQFF. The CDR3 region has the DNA TGTGCCAGCAGCCAAGATCCCAGCGAGGGGTTGATCGATGAGCAGTTCTTC.

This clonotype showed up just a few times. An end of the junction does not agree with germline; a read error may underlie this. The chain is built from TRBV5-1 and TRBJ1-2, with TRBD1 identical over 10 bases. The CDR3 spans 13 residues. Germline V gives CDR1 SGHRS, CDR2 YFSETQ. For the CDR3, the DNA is TGCGCCAACAGCTTGGGACAGGGGCTCCCCTACACCTTC. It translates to CANSLGQGLPYTF.

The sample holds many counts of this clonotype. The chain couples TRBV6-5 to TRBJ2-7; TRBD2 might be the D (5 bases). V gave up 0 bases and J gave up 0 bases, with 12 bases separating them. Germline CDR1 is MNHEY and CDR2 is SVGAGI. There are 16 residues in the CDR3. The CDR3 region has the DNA TGTGCCAGCAGTTACTCGAGGGCGACACACTCCTACGAGCAGTACTTC. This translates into CASSYSRATHSYEQYF.

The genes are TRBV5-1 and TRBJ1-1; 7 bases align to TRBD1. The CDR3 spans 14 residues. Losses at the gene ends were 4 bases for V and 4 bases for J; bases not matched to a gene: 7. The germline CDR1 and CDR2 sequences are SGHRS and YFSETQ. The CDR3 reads CASSPQNRGTEAFF. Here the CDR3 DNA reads TGCGCCAGCAGCCCGCAAAACAGGGGCACTGAAGCTTTCTTT.